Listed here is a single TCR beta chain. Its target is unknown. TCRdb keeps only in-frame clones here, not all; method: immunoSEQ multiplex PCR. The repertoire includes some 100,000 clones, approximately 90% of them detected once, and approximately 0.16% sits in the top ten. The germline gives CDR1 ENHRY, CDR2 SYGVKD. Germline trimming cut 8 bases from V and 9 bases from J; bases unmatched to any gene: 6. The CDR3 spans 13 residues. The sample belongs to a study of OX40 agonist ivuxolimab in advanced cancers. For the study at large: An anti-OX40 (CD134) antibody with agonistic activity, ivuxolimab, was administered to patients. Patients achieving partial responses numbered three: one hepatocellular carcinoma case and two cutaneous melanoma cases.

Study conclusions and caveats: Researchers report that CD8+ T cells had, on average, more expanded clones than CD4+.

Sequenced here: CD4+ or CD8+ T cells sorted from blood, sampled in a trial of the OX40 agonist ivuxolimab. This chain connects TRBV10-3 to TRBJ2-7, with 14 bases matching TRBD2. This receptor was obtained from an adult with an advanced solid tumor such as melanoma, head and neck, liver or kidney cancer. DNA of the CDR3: TGTGCCATCTCTGGGACTAGCGGGAGTAGGCAGTACTTC. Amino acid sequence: CAISGTSGSRQYF.